This T cell receptor beta chain was profiled in a study of vaccination effects on CD4 cells after COVID-19. Concerning this clone: Its antigen is undetermined.

Upon completion of under eleven days in culture, CD4+ T cells were isolated. All vaccine recipients tested negative for nucleocapsid antibodies and had never contracted SARS-CoV-2 infection. Generated by immunoSEQ multiplex PCR, the TCRdb table keeps only in-frame clones and is missing some. The sample shows around 27,000 clones, 65% of them seen only once. Germline values: CDR1 SGHNT, CDR2 YYREEE (reference sequence). Trimming removed 6 bases from V and 7 bases from J; junction bases left unmatched: 5. The CDR3 has 14 amino acids. Study-level points and caveats: The study, lacking early post-infection timepoints, had few convalescent patients.

The sequencing here drew on CD4+ T cells from PBMCs cultured without peptide, taken before COVID-19 vaccination. The TCR originated in a human donor who received a COVID-19 vaccine. The chain combines TRBV5-4 with TRBJ1-4; 11 bases agree with TRBD1. CDR3 nucleotides: TGTGCCAGCAAACCCGGGACAGGGGGTGAAAAACTGTTTTTT. This translates into CASKPGTGGEKLFF.